Described below is a single T cell receptor beta chain sequence and its context. The sample originates from a study of blood T cells in healthy people across ages. A second PCR of 7 to 11 cycles used a sample-barcoded 5' primer and a J-beta primer mix. TCRdb analysed the 5' RACE reads with MiXCR anew, one entry per CDR3 protein. The sample yields around 2 million distinct CDR3 sequences, about two fifths seen once. Per germline, CDR1 SGHKS and CDR2 YYEKEE (reference sequence). V lost 4 bases and J lost 3, with 22 bases in between. This CDR3 has 18 amino acids. The chain uses TRBV5-5 and TRBJ1-4; weak D call: TRBD1 (6 bases). The sequencing sample was made of blood. The receptor comes from a human donor in good health. CDR3 protein: CASSTRGQSEQANEKLFF. CDR3 bases: TGTGCCAGCAGCACCAGAGGACAGTCCGAGCAGGCTAATGAAAAACTGTTTTTT.